Below, one T cell receptor beta chain is given with its context. The data were obtained in a study of T cell changes during pregnancy in multiple sclerosis. TCRdb's copy holds only in-frame clones and misses some; the assay was immunoSEQ multiplex PCR. This sample has about 50,000 clones, with around 90% found just once. Trimming took off 4 bases at V and 0 bases at J, with 16 bases between the two ends. This CDR3 region has 16 residues. Germline values: CDR1 WNHNN, CDR2 SYGVQD (reference sequence). Here the sequenced sample was CD4+ T cells from peripheral blood mononuclear cells, taken in the second trimester of pregnancy. J is TRBJ2-7 and V is TRBV10-1; tentative D call: TRBD2 (5 bases). The sequence came from a female donor with multiple sclerosis, enrolled in a pregnancy study. In DNA, the CDR3 is TGCGCCAGCAGTGGTACCCGGGATACCTCCTCCTACGAGCAGTACTTC. Translation: CASSGTRDTSSYEQYF.